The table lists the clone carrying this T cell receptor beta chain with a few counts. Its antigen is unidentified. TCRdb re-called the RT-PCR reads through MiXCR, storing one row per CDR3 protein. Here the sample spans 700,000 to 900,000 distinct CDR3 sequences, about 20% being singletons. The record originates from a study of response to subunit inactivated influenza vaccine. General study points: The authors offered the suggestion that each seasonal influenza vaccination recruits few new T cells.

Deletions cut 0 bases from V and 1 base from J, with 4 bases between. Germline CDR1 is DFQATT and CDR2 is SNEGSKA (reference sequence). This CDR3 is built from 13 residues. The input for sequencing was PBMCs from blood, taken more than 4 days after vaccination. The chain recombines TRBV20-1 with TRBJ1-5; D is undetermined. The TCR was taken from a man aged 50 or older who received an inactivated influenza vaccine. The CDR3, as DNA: TGCAGTGCTAGAGAGGACAGCAATCAGCCCCAGCATTTT. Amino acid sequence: CSAREDSNQPQHF.